This T cell receptor beta chain was observed in a study of identifying expanded T cells in peripheral blood. The assay was immunoSEQ multiplex PCR, and TCRdb's table has in-frame clones only and misses some. The sample shows around 60,000 clones, about 83% of them seen only once. The receptor comes from a person aged 18 to 69 in good health. The sequencing sample was made of blood.

In nucleotides, the CDR3 is TGTGCCTCCGGTGGGAGGGCCGCCGGGGAGCTGTTTTTT. This sequence encodes CASGGRAAGELFF. The chain employs TRBV10-3 and TRBJ2-2, with 7 bases that match TRBD2. Trimming took 11 bases from V and 6 from J; bases not matched to a gene: 9. Germline V gene data show CDR1 as ENHRY and CDR2 as SYGVKD. The CDR3 has 13 residues.